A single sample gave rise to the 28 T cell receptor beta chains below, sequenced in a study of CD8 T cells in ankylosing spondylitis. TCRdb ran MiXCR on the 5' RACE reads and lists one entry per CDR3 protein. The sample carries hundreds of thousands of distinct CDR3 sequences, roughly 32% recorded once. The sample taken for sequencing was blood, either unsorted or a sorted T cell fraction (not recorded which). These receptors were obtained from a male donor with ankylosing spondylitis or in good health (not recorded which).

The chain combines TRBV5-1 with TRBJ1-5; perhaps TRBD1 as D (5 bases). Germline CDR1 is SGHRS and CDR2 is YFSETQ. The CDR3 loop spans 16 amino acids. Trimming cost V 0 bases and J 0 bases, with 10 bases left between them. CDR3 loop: CASSLVREDSNQPQHF. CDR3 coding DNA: TGCGCCAGCAGCTTGGTCAGGGAGGATAGCAATCAGCCCCAGCATTTT. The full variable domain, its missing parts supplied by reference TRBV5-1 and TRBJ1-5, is KAGVTQTPRYLIKTRGQQVTLSCSPISGHRSVSWYQQTPGQGLQFLFEYFSETQRNKGNFPGRFSGRQFSNSRSEMNVSTLELGDSALYLCASSLVREDSNQPQHFGDGTRLSIL.

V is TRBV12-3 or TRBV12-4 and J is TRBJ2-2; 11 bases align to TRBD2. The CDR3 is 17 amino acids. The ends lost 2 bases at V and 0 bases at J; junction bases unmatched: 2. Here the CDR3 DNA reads TGTGCCAGCAGTTTATCGACTAGCGGGGCGAACACCGGGGAGCTGTTTTTT. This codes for CASSLSTSGANTGELFF.

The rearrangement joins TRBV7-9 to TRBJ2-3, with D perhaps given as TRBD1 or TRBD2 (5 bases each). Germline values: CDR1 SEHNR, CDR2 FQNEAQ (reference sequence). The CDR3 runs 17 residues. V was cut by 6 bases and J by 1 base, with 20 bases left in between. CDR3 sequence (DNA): TGTGCCAGCAGTCGGAGGAAAGGGGTCCCCGGCACAGATACGCAGTATTTT. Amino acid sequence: CASSRRKGVPGTDTQYF.

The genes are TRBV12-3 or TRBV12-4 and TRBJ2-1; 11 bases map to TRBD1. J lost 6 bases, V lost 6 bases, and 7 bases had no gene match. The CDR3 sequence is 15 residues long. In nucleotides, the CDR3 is TGTGCCAGCAGCAGGACAGGGGGCGCCGGCAATGAGCAGTTCTTC. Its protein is CASSRTGGAGNEQFF.

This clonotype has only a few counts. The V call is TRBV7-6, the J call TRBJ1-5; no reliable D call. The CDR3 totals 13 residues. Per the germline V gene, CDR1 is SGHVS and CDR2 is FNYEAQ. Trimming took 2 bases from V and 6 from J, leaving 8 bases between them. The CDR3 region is CASSLSRSQPQHF. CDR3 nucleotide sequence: TGTGCCAGCAGCTTATCGCGTAGTCAGCCCCAGCATTTT.

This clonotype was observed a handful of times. CDR3 residues: CSAPDGQSYEQYF. CDR3 DNA sequence: TGCAGTGCCCCCGACGGACAGTCCTACGAGCAGTACTTC. This rearrangement joins TRBV20-1 to TRBJ2-7, with D possibly matching TRBD1 (6 bases). Between the trimmed V and J ends, which lost 6 bases and 1 base, there was a span of 13 bases. Germline CDR1 and CDR2: DFQATT and SNEGSKA (reference sequence). The CDR3 extends over 13 amino acids.

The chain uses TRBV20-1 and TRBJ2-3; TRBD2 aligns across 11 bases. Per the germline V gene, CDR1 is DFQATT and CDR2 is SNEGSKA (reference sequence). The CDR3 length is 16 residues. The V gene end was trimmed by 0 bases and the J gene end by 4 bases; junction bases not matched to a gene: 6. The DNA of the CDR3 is TGCAGTGCTAGAGATCTGGCTAGCGGGGGGCCAGATACGCAGTATTTT. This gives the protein CSARDLASGGPDTQYF.

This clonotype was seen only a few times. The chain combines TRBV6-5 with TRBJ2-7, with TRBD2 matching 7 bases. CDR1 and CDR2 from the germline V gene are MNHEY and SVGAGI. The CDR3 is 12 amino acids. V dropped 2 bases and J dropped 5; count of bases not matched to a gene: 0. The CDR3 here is CASSYRGDEQYF. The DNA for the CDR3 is TGTGCCAGCAGTTACCGGGGGGACGAGCAGTACTTC.

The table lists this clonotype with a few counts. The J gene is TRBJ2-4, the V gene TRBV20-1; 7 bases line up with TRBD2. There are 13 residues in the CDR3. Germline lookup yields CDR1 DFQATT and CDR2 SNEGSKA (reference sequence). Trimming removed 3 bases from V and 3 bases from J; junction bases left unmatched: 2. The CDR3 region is CSARGGGKNIQYF. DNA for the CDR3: TGCAGTGCTAGGGGGGGGGGCAAAAACATTCAGTACTTC.

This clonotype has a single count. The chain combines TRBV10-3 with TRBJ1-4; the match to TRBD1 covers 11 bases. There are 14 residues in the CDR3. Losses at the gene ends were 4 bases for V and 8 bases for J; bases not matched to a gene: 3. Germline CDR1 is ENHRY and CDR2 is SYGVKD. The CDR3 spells CAISGGTGGEKLFF. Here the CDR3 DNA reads TGTGCCATCAGTGGGGGGACAGGGGGAGAAAAACTGTTTTTT.

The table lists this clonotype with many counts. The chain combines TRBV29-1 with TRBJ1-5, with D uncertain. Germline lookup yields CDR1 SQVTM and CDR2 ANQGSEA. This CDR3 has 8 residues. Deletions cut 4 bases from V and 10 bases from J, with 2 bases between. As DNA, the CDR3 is TGCAGCGTTGTTCCCCAGCATTTT. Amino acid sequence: CSVVPQHF.

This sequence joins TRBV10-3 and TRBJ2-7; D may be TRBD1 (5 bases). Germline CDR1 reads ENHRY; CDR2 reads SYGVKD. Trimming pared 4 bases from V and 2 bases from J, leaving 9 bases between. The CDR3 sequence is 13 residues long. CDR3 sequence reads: CAISGQRTYEQYF. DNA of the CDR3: TGTGCCATCAGTGGACAGCGAACCTACGAGCAGTACTTC.

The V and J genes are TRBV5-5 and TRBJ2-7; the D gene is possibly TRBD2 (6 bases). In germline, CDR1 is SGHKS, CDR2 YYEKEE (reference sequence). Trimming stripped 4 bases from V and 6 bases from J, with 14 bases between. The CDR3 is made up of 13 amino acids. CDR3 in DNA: TGTGCCAGCAGCCTACTCCCGGGGGTCGAGCAGTACTTC. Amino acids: CASSLLPGVEQYF.

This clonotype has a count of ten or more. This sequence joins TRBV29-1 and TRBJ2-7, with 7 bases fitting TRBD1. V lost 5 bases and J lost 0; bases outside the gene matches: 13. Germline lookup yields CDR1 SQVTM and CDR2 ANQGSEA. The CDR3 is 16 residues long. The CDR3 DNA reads TGCAGCGTTATCAGAGACGGGACAGCCAGCTCCTACGAGCAGTACTTC. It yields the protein CSVIRDGTASSYEQYF.

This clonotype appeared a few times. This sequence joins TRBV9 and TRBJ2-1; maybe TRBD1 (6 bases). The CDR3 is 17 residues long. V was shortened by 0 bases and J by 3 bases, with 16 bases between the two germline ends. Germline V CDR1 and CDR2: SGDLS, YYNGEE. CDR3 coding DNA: TGTGCCAGCAGCGTAGTCGGAAAGGGGGTGCTCTACAATGAGCAGTTCTTC. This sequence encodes CASSVVGKGVLYNEQFF.

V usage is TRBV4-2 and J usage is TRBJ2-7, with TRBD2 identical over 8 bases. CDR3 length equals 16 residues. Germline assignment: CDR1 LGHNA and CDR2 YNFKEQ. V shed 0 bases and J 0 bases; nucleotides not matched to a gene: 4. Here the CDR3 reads CASSQEKRGPSYEQYF. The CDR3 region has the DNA TGTGCCAGCAGCCAAGAAAAGCGGGGGCCCTCCTACGAGCAGTACTTC.

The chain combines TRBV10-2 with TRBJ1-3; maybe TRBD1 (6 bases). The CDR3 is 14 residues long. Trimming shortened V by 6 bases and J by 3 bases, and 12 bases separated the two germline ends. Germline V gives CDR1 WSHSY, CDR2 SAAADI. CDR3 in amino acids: CASSRGLDGNTIYF. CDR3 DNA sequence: TGCGCCAGCAGCAGGGGACTAGATGGAAACACCATATATTTT.

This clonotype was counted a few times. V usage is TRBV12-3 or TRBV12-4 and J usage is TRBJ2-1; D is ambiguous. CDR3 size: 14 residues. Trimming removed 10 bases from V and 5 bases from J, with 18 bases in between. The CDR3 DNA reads TGTGCCACCTCATACCGCGGCCCCCACAATGAGCAGTTCTTC. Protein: CATSYRGPHNEQFF.

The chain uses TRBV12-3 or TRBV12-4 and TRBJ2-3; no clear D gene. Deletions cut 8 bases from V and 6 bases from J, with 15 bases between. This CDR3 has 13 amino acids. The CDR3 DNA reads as TGTGCCAGCCGACACCTTGAGGTCGATACGCAGTATTTT. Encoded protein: CASRHLEVDTQYF.

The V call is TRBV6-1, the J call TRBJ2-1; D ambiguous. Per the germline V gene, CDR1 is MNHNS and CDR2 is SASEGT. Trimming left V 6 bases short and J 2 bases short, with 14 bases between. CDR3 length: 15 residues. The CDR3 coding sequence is TGTGCCAGCAGCCCGACGGGTTTTCCCTACAATGAGCAGTTCTTC. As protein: CASSPTGFPYNEQFF.

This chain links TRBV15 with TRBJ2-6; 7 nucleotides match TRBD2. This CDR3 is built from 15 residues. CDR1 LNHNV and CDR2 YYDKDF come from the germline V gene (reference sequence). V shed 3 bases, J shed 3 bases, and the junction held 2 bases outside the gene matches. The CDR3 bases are TGTGCCACCAGCAGTGGCGGGGGTGGGGCCAACGTCCTGACTTTC. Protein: CATSSGGGGANVLTF.

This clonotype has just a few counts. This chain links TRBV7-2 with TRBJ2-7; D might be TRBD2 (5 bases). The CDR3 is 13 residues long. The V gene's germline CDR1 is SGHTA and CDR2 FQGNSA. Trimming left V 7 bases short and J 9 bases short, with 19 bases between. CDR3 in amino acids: CASTQSGSFGQYF. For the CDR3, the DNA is TGTGCCAGCACCCAAAGTGGGAGTTTCGGGCAGTACTTC.

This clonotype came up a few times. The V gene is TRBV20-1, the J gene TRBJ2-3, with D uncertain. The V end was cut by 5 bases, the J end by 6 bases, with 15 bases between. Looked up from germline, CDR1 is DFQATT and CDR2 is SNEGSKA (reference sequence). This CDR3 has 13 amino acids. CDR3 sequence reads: CSAYAPPSDTQYF. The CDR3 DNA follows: TGCAGTGCTTACGCCCCCCCGTCCGATACGCAGTATTTT.

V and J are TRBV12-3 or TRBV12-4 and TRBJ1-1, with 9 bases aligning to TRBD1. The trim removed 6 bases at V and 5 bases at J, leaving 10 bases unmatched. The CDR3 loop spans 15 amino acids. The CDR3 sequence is CASSPGTGMGTEAFF. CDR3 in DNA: TGTGCCAGCAGCCCAGGGACAGGGATGGGAACTGAAGCTTTCTTT.

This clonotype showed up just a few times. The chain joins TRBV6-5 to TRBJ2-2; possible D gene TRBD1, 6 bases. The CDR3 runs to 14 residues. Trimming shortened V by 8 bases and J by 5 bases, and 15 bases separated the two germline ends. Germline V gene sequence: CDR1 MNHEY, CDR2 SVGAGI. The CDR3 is CASSYQGRTGELFF. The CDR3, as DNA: TGTGCCAGCTCTTACCAGGGGCGTACCGGGGAGCTGTTTTTT.

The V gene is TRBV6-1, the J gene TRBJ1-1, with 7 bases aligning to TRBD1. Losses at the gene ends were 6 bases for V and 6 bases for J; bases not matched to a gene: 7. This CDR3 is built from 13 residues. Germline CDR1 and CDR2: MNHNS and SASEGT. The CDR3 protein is CASRSGGYAEAFF. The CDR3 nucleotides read TGTGCCAGCAGGTCAGGGGGTTACGCTGAAGCTTTCTTT.

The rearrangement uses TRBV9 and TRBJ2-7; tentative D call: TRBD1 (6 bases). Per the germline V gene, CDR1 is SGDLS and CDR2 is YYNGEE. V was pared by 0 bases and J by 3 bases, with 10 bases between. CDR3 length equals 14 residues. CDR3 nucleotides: TGTGCCAGCAGCGTAGGGGACACCCTCTACGAGCAGTACTTC. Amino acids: CASSVGDTLYEQYF. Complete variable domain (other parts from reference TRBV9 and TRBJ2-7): DSGVTQTPKHLITATGQRVTLRCSPRSGDLSVYWYQQSLDQGLQFLIQYYNGEERAKGNILERFSAQQFPDLHSELNLSSLELGDSALYFCASSVGDTLYEQYFGPGTRLTVT.

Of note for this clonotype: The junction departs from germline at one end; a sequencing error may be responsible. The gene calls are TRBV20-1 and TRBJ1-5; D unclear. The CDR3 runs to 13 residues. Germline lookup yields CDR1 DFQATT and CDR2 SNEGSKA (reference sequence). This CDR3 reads CSARATVDQPHHF. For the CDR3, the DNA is TGCAGTGCTAGAGCGACGGTAGATCAGCCCCATCATTTT.